Listed here are 26 T cell receptor beta chains from one sample, sequenced in a study of blood T cell repertoires in COVID-19. Profiling relied on immunoSEQ multiplex PCR, and the TCRdb table lists in-frame clones only, not all of them. The sample lists 350,000 to 400,000 clones; about 86% were seen once. The sequenced sample was peripheral blood. These TCRs come from a woman aged 55-70 years with COVID-19, enrolled during active disease.

This clone was counted a single time. V is TRBV4-2 and J is TRBJ2-3; TRBD1 is a possible D gene (6 bases). Between the trimmed V and J ends, which lost 8 bases and 2 bases, there was a span of 11 bases. The CDR3 has 13 residues. CDR1 LGHNA and CDR2 YNFKEQ come from the germline V gene. The CDR3 spells CASAAGVTDTQYF. In DNA, the CDR3 is TGTGCCAGCGCGGCAGGGGTCACAGATACGCAGTATTTT.

The rearrangement joins TRBV2 to TRBJ2-3, with 9 bases fitting TRBD1. Germline values: CDR1 SNHLY, CDR2 FYNNEI. The CDR3 length is 15 residues. The V gene end was trimmed by 5 bases and the J gene end by 2 bases; junction bases not matched to a gene: 5. This chain's CDR3 is CASSRDRGDTDTQYF. The CDR3, as DNA: TGTGCCAGCAGTAGAGACAGGGGGGACACAGATACGCAGTATTTT. Full variable domain (missing parts from reference TRBV2 and TRBJ2-3): EPEVTQTPSHQVTQMGQEVILRCVPISNHLYFYWYRQILGQKVEFLVSFYNNEISEKSEIFDDQFSVERPDGSNFTLKIRSTKLEDSAMYFCASSRDRGDTDTQYFGPGTRLTVL.

This clone was counted a single time. The chain joins TRBV5-1 to TRBJ2-3; maybe TRBD1 (6 bases). This CDR3 contains 16 residues. Germline CDR1 and CDR2: SGHRS and YFSETQ. The V end was cut by 0 bases, the J end by 4 bases, with 15 bases between. The CDR3 sequence: CASSLARTVKSDTQYF. CDR3 coding DNA: TGCGCCAGCAGCTTGGCCAGGACAGTAAAATCAGATACGCAGTATTTT.

In its sample, this clone was seen a few times. This chain uses TRBV14 with TRBJ1-2, with D possibly TRBD1 on 5 matching bases. Trimming removed 2 bases from V and 6 bases from J, with 10 bases in between. This CDR3 comprises 13 residues. Per germline, CDR1 SGHDN and CDR2 FVKESK. The CDR3 reads CASSQQGGNGYTF. The CDR3 region has the DNA TGTGCCAGCAGCCAACAGGGAGGGAATGGCTACACCTTC.

V and J are TRBV15 and TRBJ1-3; D uncertain. This CDR3 is 15 amino acids long. CDR1 is LNHNV, CDR2 YYDKDF, per germline (reference sequence). Trimming left V 0 bases short and J 2 bases short, with 8 bases between. This CDR3 is CATSRDRGPGNTIYF. CDR3 sequence (DNA): TGTGCCACCAGCAGAGATCGCGGGCCTGGAAACACCATATATTTT.

The chain is built from TRBV7-9 and TRBJ2-5; a possible D gene is TRBD2 (6 bases). Trimming stripped 7 bases from V and 9 bases from J, with 24 bases between. Germline loops: CDR1 SEHNR, CDR2 FQNEAQ (reference sequence). CDR3 length equals 15 residues. The CDR3 DNA reads TGTGCCAGCATGGCGGGGTTAAGCAAAGCTCCGGCCCAGTACTTC. Its protein is CASMAGLSKAPAQYF.

The chain combines TRBV13 with TRBJ2-7; tentatively, D is TRBD1 (7 bases). Germline CDR1 is PRHDT and CDR2 is FYEKMQ (reference sequence). The CDR3 covers 14 residues. The V end lost 5 bases, the J end lost 3 bases, and 14 bases lay between the germline ends. The chain's CDR3 is CASSRGDRYYEQYF. The CDR3 DNA follows: TGTGCCAGCAGCCGCGGGGACAGATACTACGAGCAGTACTTC.

The chain uses TRBV5-6 and TRBJ2-3; 7 bases are a match to TRBD2. V shed 2 bases, J shed 0 bases, and the junction held 6 bases outside the gene matches. Germline CDR1 is SGHDT and CDR2 is YYEEEE. The CDR3 totals 16 residues. CDR3 nucleotide sequence: TGTGCCAGCAGCTTTTTCTGGCGGGGGAGCACAGATACGCAGTATTTT. Translating gives CASSFFWRGSTDTQYF.

This sequence joins TRBV19 and TRBJ1-1; 8 nucleotides agree with TRBD1. The CDR3 covers 13 residues. The germline V gene has CDR1 LNHDA and CDR2 SQIVND (reference sequence). V lost 5 bases and J lost 4; bases outside the gene matches: 3. As DNA, the CDR3 is TGTGCCAGTAGTTACACAGGGGGCACTGAAGCTTTCTTT. Its translation is CASSYTGGTEAFF.

This chain uses TRBV7-2 with TRBJ2-3; 9 positions agree with TRBD2. Germline lookup yields CDR1 SGHTA and CDR2 FQGNSA. V shed 2 bases and J 6 bases; nucleotides not matched to a gene: 6. The CDR3 is 15 amino acids. This CDR3 reads CASSLLAGVSDTQYF. The CDR3 DNA reads as TGTGCCAGCAGCTTATTAGCGGGGGTATCGGATACGCAGTATTTT.

This chain joins TRBV30 and TRBJ2-5, with TRBD2 matching over 7 bases. V was clipped by 3 bases and J by 1 base; unmatched bases: 5. The CDR3 consists of 14 residues. Germline assignment: CDR1 GTSNPN and CDR2 SVGIG (reference sequence). The CDR3 is CAWRGRGGQETQYF. In DNA, the CDR3 is TGTGCCTGGAGGGGCCGCGGGGGCCAAGAGACCCAGTACTTC.

The chain uses TRBV3-1 (or the pseudogene TRBV3-2) and TRBJ2-3; TRBD2 agrees at 10 bases. Losses at the gene ends were 4 bases for V and 2 bases for J; bases not matched to a gene: 9. The CDR3 covers 17 residues. Germline V gene data show CDR1 as LGHDT and CDR2 as YNNKEL (reference sequence). The CDR3 sequence: CASSLGLAEITTDTQYF. The CDR3 DNA reads TGTGCCAGCAGCCTCGGACTAGCGGAAATTACCACAGATACGCAGTATTTT.

The rearrangement joins TRBV13 to TRBJ2-3; 8 bases map to TRBD2. The CDR3 is made up of 18 amino acids. J was trimmed by 1 base and V by 1 base; bases with no gene match: 10. Germline values: CDR1 PRHDT, CDR2 FYEKMQ (reference sequence). CDR3 region: CASSLAGILRGGTDTQYF. Written as DNA, the CDR3 is TGTGCCAGCAGCTTAGCGGGGATATTGCGGGGGGGCACAGATACGCAGTATTTT.

DNA of the CDR3: TGTGCCAGCAGCCGCCAGGGACTCCTCTCAAGAGGCTACACCTTC. Protein product: CASSRQGLLSRGYTF. The chain carries TRBV14 and TRBJ1-2, with TRBD1 as a possible D gene (5 bases). Germline V gene lookup returns CDR1 SGHDN and CDR2 FVKESK. Trimming removed 4 bases from V and 8 bases from J, with 20 bases in between. This CDR3 is built from 15 residues.

The chain links TRBV18 to TRBJ2-7; perhaps TRBD2 as D (6 bases). Trimming left V 6 bases short and J 5 bases short, with 17 bases between. The CDR3 length is 14 residues. Germline loops: CDR1 KGHSH, CDR2 LQKENI. The CDR3 here is CASSPQGGKNEQYF. The CDR3 DNA sequence: TGTGCCAGCTCCCCGCAGGGCGGGAAGAACGAGCAGTACTTC.

This chain links TRBV7-3 with TRBJ2-2; TRBD1 agrees at 9 bases. The CDR3 loop spans 16 amino acids. In germline, CDR1 is SGHTA, CDR2 FQGTGA. Trimming cost V 5 bases and J 5 bases; bases outside gene matches: 9. DNA for the CDR3: TGTGCCAGCAGCCCCCGGGACAGGGTCAAAACCGGGGAGCTGTTTTTT. Translating it yields CASSPRDRVKTGELFF.

V gene TRBV7-3 combines with J gene TRBJ2-3; 9 bases line up with TRBD2. Germline trimming cut 3 bases from V and 6 bases from J; bases unmatched to any gene: 7. The CDR3 contains 15 residues. CDR1 and CDR2 from the germline V gene are SGHTA and FQGTGA. The chain's CDR3 is CASSFSGGRDDTQYF. For the CDR3, the DNA is TGTGCCAGCAGCTTTAGCGGGGGCAGGGATGATACGCAGTATTTT. Variable domain in full (rest from reference TRBV7-3 and TRBJ2-3): GAGVSQTPSNKVTEKGKYVELRCDPISGHTALYWYRQSLGQGPEFLIYFQGTGAADDSGLPNDRFFAVRPEGSVSTLKIQRTERGDSAVYLCASSFSGGRDDTQYFGPGTRLTVL.

V usage is TRBV7-9 and J usage is TRBJ2-3; tentatively, D is TRBD2 (5 bases). The length of the CDR3 is 13 residues. Germline-derived CDR1 and CDR2 are SEHNR and FQNEAQ (reference sequence). The V end lost 8 bases, the J end lost 3 bases, and 12 bases lay between the germline ends. Here the CDR3 reads CASHTSGTDTQYF. The CDR3 DNA follows: TGTGCCAGCCACACCAGCGGTACAGATACGCAGTATTTT.

This chain connects TRBV3-1 (or the pseudogene TRBV3-2) to TRBJ2-6, with D possibly TRBD1 on 5 matching bases. Germline CDR1 LGHDT, CDR2 YNNKEL (reference sequence). The V end lost 6 bases, the J end lost 2 bases, and 8 bases lay between the germline ends. The CDR3 loop spans 14 amino acids. CDR3: CASSPGPGANVLTF. DNA for the CDR3: TGTGCCAGCAGTCCAGGGCCTGGGGCCAACGTCCTGACTTTC.

This chain connects TRBV7-9 to TRBJ1-2; tentatively, D is TRBD1 (5 bases). CDR3 length equals 14 residues. CDR1 is SEHNR, CDR2 FQNEAQ, per germline (reference sequence). V lost 1 base and J 3 bases, leaving 9 bases between the germline ends. The CDR3 nucleotides are TGTGCCAGCAGCTTAGTCTGGGACTACTATGGCTACACCTTC. It yields the protein CASSLVWDYYGYTF.

The chain links TRBV6-5 to TRBJ2-7; no definite D call. The CDR3 is 14 amino acids. V shed 8 bases and J shed 0 bases, with 14 bases lying between them. CDR1 and CDR2 from the germline V gene are MNHEY and SVGAGI. CDR3 sequence: CASVEALLSYEQYF. DNA of the CDR3: TGTGCCAGCGTCGAAGCCCTACTCTCCTACGAGCAGTACTTC.

DNA of the CDR3: TGCGCCAGCAGCTTGTCGCTAGCGGGGGGTTACAATGAGCAGTTCTTC. Its translation is CASSLSLAGGYNEQFF. This chain joins TRBV5-1 and TRBJ2-1; 11 bases fit TRBD2. The CDR3 consists of 16 residues. Germline CDR1 reads SGHRS; CDR2 reads YFSETQ. V dropped 1 base and J dropped 4; count of bases not matched to a gene: 4.

This clone was seen a single time. The chain uses TRBV19 and TRBJ1-2; no clear D gene. V shed 4 bases and J shed 0 bases, with 18 bases lying between them. The CDR3 is 17 amino acids. In germline, CDR1 is LNHDA, CDR2 SQIVND (reference sequence). CDR3 region: CASSRQVWNLANYGYTF. CDR3 DNA sequence: TGTGCCAGTAGTAGGCAGGTGTGGAATTTAGCTAACTATGGCTACACCTTC.

This clone was observed once. J is TRBJ1-5 and V is TRBV28, with D unresolved. V was clipped by 8 bases and J by 3 bases, with 11 bases between them. The length of the CDR3 is 13 residues. Germline V gene sequence: CDR1 MDHEN, CDR2 SYDVKM. Written as DNA, the CDR3 is TGTGCCAGCCAGGACTTTACCAATCAGCCCCAGCATTTT. Encoded protein: CASQDFTNQPQHF.

This clone occurred once. CDR3 bases: TGTGCCAGCAGCGTATCGGTAGCGGGGGGGCCGGGTGAGACCCAGTACTTC. Its translation is CASSVSVAGGPGETQYF. The chain is built from TRBV9 and TRBJ2-5, with TRBD2 matching over 11 bases. This CDR3 has 17 residues. Trimming cost V 1 base and J 5 bases; bases outside gene matches: 10. Germline V gene lookup returns CDR1 SGDLS and CDR2 YYNGEE.

The chain joins TRBV7-6 to TRBJ2-3; 11 nucleotides align to TRBD2. The CDR3 has 16 amino acids. The junction had 8 bases not matched to a gene; V was cut back by 4 bases and J by 5 bases. Germline CDR1 SGHVS, CDR2 FNYEAQ. The CDR3 region is CASSSFSGGAIDTQYF. CDR3 in DNA: TGTGCCAGCAGCTCCTTTAGCGGGGGGGCCATAGATACGCAGTATTTT.